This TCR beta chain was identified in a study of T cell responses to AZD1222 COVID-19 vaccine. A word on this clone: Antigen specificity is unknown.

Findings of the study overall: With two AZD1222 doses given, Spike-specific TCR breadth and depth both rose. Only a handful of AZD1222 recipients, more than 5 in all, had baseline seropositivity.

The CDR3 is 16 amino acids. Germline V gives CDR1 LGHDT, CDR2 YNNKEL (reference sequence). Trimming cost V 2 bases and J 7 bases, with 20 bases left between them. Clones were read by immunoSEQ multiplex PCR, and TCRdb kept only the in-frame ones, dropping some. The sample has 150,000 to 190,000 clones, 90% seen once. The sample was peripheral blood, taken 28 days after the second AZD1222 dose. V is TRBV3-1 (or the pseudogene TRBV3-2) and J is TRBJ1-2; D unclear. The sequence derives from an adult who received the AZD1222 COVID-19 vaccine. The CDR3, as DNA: TGTGCCAGCAGCCAATCCCCGGATTGGAGCGCTGGTGGCTACACCTTC. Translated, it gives CASSQSPDWSAGGYTF.